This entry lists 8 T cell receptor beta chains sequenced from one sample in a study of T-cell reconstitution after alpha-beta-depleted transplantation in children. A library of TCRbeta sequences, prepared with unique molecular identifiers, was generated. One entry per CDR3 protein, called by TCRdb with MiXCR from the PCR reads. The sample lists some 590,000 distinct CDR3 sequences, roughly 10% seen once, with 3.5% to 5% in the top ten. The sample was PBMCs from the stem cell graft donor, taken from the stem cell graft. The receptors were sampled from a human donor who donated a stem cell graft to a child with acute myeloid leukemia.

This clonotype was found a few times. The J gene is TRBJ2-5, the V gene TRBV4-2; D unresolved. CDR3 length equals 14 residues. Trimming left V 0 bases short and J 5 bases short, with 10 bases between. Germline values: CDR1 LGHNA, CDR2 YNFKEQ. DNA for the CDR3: TGTGCCAGCAGCCAAGACCTAGGGTCGGAGACCCAGTACTTC. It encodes CASSQDLGSETQYF.

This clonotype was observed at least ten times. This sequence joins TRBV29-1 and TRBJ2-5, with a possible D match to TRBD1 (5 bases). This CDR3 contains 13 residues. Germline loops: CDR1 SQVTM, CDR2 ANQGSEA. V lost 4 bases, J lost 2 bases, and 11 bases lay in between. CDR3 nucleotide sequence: TGCAGCGTTGGGCCCCCAGGGCAAGAGACCCAGTACTTC. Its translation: CSVGPPGQETQYF.

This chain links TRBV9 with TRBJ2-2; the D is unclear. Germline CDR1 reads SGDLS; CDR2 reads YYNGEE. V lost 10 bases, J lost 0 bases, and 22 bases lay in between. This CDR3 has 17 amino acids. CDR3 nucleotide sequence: TGTGCCTCAGCAGCCTCCGTGGGTCCCCCGAACACCGGGGAGCTGTTTTTT. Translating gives CASAASVGPPNTGELFF.

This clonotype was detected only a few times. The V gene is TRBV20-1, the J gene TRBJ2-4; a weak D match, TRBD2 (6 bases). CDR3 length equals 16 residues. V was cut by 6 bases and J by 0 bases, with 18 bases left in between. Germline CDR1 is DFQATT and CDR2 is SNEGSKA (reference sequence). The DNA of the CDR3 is TGCAGTGCCCCGGGACTTCCGAACCTAGCCAAAAACATTCAGTACTTC. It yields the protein CSAPGLPNLAKNIQYF.

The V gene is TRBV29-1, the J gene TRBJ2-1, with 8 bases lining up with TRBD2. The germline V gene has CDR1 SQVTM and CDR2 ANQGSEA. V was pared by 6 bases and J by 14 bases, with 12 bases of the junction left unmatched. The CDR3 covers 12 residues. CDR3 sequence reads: CSVRRSGSWEFF. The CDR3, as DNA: TGCAGCGTGAGGAGGAGCGGGAGTTGGGAGTTCTTC.

CDR3 coding DNA: TGTGCCAGCAGTGAAGTCGTCTATAATTCACCCCTCCACTTT. Translating it yields CASSEVVYNSPLHF. J is TRBJ1-6 and V is TRBV6-1; D unclear. CDR3 length equals 14 residues. Germline CDR1 reads MNHNS; CDR2 reads SASEGT. The V gene lost 1 base and the J gene lost 3 bases, with 4 bases spanning the gap.

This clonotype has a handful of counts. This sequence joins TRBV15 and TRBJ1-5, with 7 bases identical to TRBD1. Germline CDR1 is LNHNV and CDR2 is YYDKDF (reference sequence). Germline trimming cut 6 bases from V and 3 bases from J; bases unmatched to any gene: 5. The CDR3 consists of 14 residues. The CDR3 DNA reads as TGTGCCACCAGGCAGGGGGACTTCAATCAGCCCCAGCATTTT. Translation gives CATRQGDFNQPQHF.

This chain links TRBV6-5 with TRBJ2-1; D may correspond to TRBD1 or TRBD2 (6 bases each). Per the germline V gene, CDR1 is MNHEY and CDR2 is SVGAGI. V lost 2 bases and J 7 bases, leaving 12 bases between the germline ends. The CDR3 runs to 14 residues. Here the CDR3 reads CASSYNGGQNEQFF. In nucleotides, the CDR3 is TGTGCCAGCAGTTACAACGGGGGCCAGAATGAGCAGTTCTTC.